One and the same sample provided the 20 T cell receptor beta chains below, sequenced in a study of blood T cell repertoires in COVID-19. The protocol was immunoSEQ multiplex PCR, while the TCRdb copy is restricted to in-frame clones and leaves out a portion. The sample shows roughly 150,000 clones, approximately 85% of them seen only once. The sequencing sample was made of peripheral blood. The origin of the receptors is a woman aged 80 or over with COVID-19, enrolled during active disease.

The V gene is TRBV6-2 or TRBV6-3, the J gene TRBJ2-3; 10 bases match TRBD2. The CDR3 contains 15 residues. Germline V gene data show CDR1 as MNHEY and CDR2 as SVGEGT. J lost 4 bases, V lost 6 bases, and 7 bases had no gene match. In DNA, the CDR3 is TGTGCCAGCAGCCGTAGCGGGGGGATGTCAGATACGCAGTATTTT. The encoded protein is CASSRSGGMSDTQYF.

V usage is TRBV7-9 and J usage is TRBJ2-5; 8 positions agree with TRBD1. This CDR3 has 14 residues. V lost 8 bases and J lost 5; bases outside the gene matches: 10. Per the germline V gene, CDR1 is SEHNR and CDR2 is FQNEAQ (reference sequence). CDR3 DNA sequence: TGTGCCAGCCGGGGACAGGCCCCGGGGGAGACCCAGTACTTC. The encoded protein is CASRGQAPGETQYF.

Written as DNA, the CDR3 is TGTGCCAGCAGCTTCCTAGCGGGAGCCCCTAATCTGAACGAGCAGTACTTC. Protein product: CASSFLAGAPNLNEQYF. V is TRBV5-5 and J is TRBJ2-7; TRBD2 matches 10 bases. Germline values: CDR1 SGHKS, CDR2 YYEKEE (reference sequence). The CDR3 has 17 amino acids. Trimming at V came to 2 bases and at J to 5 bases, leaving 13 bases not matched to a gene.

This chain links TRBV19 with TRBJ1-2, with 7 positions matching TRBD1. Trimming removed 6 bases from V and 7 bases from J; junction bases left unmatched: 2. The germline V gene has CDR1 LNHDA and CDR2 SQIVND (reference sequence). The CDR3 has 11 residues. The CDR3 is CASSYRGGYTF. The DNA of the CDR3 is TGTGCCAGTAGCTACAGGGGTGGCTACACCTTC.

The chain joins TRBV11-2 to TRBJ2-2; 15 bases fit TRBD2. The V and J ends lost 4 bases and 1 base, in that order; junction bases with no gene match: 7. This CDR3 has 19 amino acids. In germline, CDR1 is SGHAT, CDR2 FQNNGV. Here the CDR3 reads CASSSHLGLAGGNTGELFF. The CDR3 DNA sequence: TGTGCCAGCAGCTCACACCTGGGACTAGCGGGAGGGAACACCGGGGAGCTGTTTTTT.

This chain connects TRBV18 to TRBJ2-7, with 13 bases identical to TRBD2. After removal of 5 bases from V and 6 bases from J, the junction contained 7 bases not matched to a gene. This CDR3 is built from 15 residues. From germline, CDR1 is KGHSH and CDR2 LQKENI. This chain's CDR3 is CASSEGTSGIGEQYF. In nucleotides, the CDR3 is TGTGCCAGCTCAGAAGGGACTAGCGGGATCGGCGAGCAGTACTTC.

The CDR3 sequence is CASSLAGRLTDTQYF. The CDR3 DNA reads as TGTGCCAGCAGTTTGGCGGGCAGACTCACAGATACGCAGTATTTT. J is TRBJ2-3 and V is TRBV28, with D perhaps matching TRBD2 (5 bases). From germline, CDR1 is MDHEN and CDR2 SYDVKM. This CDR3 has 15 residues. V was pared by 3 bases and J by 2 bases, with 12 bases between.

The rearrangement links TRBV5-6 to TRBJ1-2; 12 bases align to TRBD1. This CDR3 contains 15 residues. The germline V gene has CDR1 SGHDT and CDR2 YYEEEE. V was clipped by 4 bases and J by 8 bases; unmatched bases: 9. CDR3 loop: CASSNPGTGGEGYTF. In DNA form, the CDR3 reads TGTGCCAGCAGCAATCCGGGGACAGGGGGCGAGGGCTACACCTTC.

The J gene is TRBJ2-5, the V gene TRBV7-2, with 9 nucleotides matching TRBD2. CDR3 length equals 15 residues. V was clipped by 1 base and J by 4 bases; unmatched bases: 4. CDR1 is SGHTA, CDR2 FQGNSA, per germline. The CDR3 here is CASSLGLTSGETQYF. CDR3 coding DNA: TGTGCCAGCAGCTTAGGCCTGACTAGCGGAGAGACCCAGTACTTC.

The V call is TRBV5-1, the J call TRBJ1-3; D is unresolved. Trimming stripped 2 bases from V and 8 bases from J, with 11 bases between. Germline values: CDR1 SGHRS, CDR2 YFSETQ. The CDR3 covers 13 residues. CDR3 nucleotide sequence: TGCGCCAGCAGCTTCCGGGGAGTAGACACCATATATTTT. Translating it yields CASSFRGVDTIYF.

This rearrangement joins TRBV4-1 to TRBJ2-7; 11 bases are shared with TRBD1. The germline CDR1 and CDR2 sequences are MGHRA and YSYEKL. The CDR3 has 17 amino acids. V lost 4 bases to trimming and J lost 2 bases; unmatched junction nucleotides: 10. CDR3 nucleotides: TGCGCCAGCAGCCTTACCCCCGGGACAGGGGGAACCTACGAGCAGTACTTC. This encodes CASSLTPGTGGTYEQYF.

The gene calls are TRBV9 and TRBJ2-5; 14 nucleotides agree with TRBD2. This CDR3 is built from 14 residues. Unmatched junction bases numbered 3, after V lost 4 bases and J lost 7 bases. Germline loops: CDR1 SGDLS, CDR2 YYNGEE. CDR3 region: CASSLGLAGGTQYF. CDR3 DNA sequence: TGTGCCAGCAGCCTCGGACTAGCGGGGGGGACCCAGTACTTC.

This chain uses TRBV7-9 with TRBJ2-3; D is uncertain. Trimming removed 1 base at V and 0 bases at J, with 8 bases between. CDR1 and CDR2 (germline): SEHNR, FQNEAQ (reference sequence). CDR3 length: 15 amino acids. The CDR3: CASSLVVGSTDTQYF. CDR3 nucleotide sequence: TGTGCCAGCAGCTTAGTTGTGGGCAGCACAGATACGCAGTATTTT.

The rearrangement uses TRBV7-6 and TRBJ1-2, with 7 bases matching TRBD1. Losses at the gene ends were 5 bases for V and 3 bases for J; bases not matched to a gene: 9. There are 15 residues in the CDR3. Germline-derived CDR1 and CDR2 are SGHVS and FNYEAQ. For the CDR3, the DNA is TGTGCCAGCAGCGCTGGGACAGCGCCAGACTATGGCTACACCTTC. This encodes CASSAGTAPDYGYTF.

V and J are TRBV6-2 or TRBV6-3 and TRBJ1-3; TRBD1 aligns across 7 bases. The V segment lost 2 bases and the J segment 0 bases; nucleotides outside the gene matches: 4. Germline-derived CDR1 and CDR2 are MNHEY and SVGEGT. The CDR3 consists of 16 residues. The CDR3 reads CASSYTGTASGNTIYF. The DNA of the CDR3 is TGTGCCAGCAGTTACACCGGGACAGCCTCTGGAAACACCATATATTTT.

The chain links TRBV10-3 to TRBJ2-4, with 8 bases aligning to TRBD1. The junction had 8 bases not matched to a gene; V was cut back by 6 bases and J by 1 base. The CDR3 sequence is 16 residues long. Germline V gene sequence: CDR1 ENHRY, CDR2 SYGVKD. For the CDR3, the DNA is TGTGCCATCAGGGGCGACAGGGGAAGTGCCAAAAACATTCAGTACTTC. Residues: CAIRGDRGSAKNIQYF.

The V and J genes are TRBV5-1 and TRBJ1-4; possibly TRBD1 for D (6 bases). The CDR3 is 15 amino acids. Germline V gene lookup returns CDR1 SGHRS and CDR2 YFSETQ. V lost 6 bases and J lost 7, with 19 bases in between. For the CDR3, the DNA is TGCGCCAGCACCGATCAGGGGACGACAGGTGAAAAACTGTTTTTT. Its translation: CASTDQGTTGEKLFF.

J is TRBJ2-3 and V is TRBV19; TRBD2 aligns across 11 bases. J lost 0 bases, V lost 10 bases, and 6 bases had no gene match. CDR1 is LNHDA, CDR2 SQIVND, per germline (reference sequence). The length of the CDR3 is 15 residues. The CDR3 sequence is CATTLAGASTDTQYF. CDR3 coding DNA: TGTGCCACCACACTAGCGGGGGCTAGCACAGATACGCAGTATTTT. The whole variable domain, remainder taken from reference TRBV19 and TRBJ2-3, is DGGITQSPKYLFRKEGQNVTLSCEQNLNHDAMYWYRQDPGQGLRLIYYSQIVNDFQKGDIAEGYSVSREKKESFPLTVTSAQKNPTAFYLCATTLAGASTDTQYFGPGTRLTVL.

The genes are TRBV27 and TRBJ2-7, with a weak D call TRBD1 (6 bases). This CDR3 comprises 14 residues. Germline loops: CDR1 MNHEY, CDR2 SMNVEV (reference sequence). Trimming took off 6 bases at V and 0 bases at J, with 12 bases between the two ends. This chain's CDR3 is CASSWTELSYEQYF. The CDR3 DNA follows: TGTGCCAGCAGCTGGACAGAACTCTCCTACGAGCAGTACTTC.

The rearrangement joins TRBV4-1 to TRBJ2-1; TRBD2 aligns across 11 bases. From germline, CDR1 is MGHRA and CDR2 YSYEKL. The CDR3 contains 15 residues. Trimming cost V 2 bases and J 8 bases; bases outside gene matches: 5. As DNA, the CDR3 is TGCGCCAGCAGCCAACTACTAGCGGGAGTCGATGAGCAGTTCTTC. This encodes CASSQLLAGVDEQFF.